The 19 T cell receptor beta chains below all came from one sample that was sequenced in a study of spatial heterogeneity in lung cancer. This sample's time point: sample taken at primary tumor resection. One entry per CDR3 protein, called by TCRdb with MiXCR from the 5' RACE reads. The sample lists over 45,000 distinct CDR3 sequences, less than 5.5% occurring once. Sequences were derived from PBMCs, sampled at surgery. Receptors were obtained from a male donor with early-stage non-small cell lung cancer.

The J gene is TRBJ2-2, the V gene TRBV6-5; D gene uncertain. Trimming pared 5 bases from V and 7 bases from J, leaving 14 bases between. Germline values: CDR1 MNHEY, CDR2 SVGAGI. The CDR3 is 14 residues long. This chain's CDR3 is CASSPGHANGELFF. CDR3 coding DNA: TGTGCCAGCAGTCCGGGCCACGCGAACGGGGAGCTGTTTTTT.

This clonotype was observed at least ten times. The chain joins TRBV20-1 to TRBJ2-2; 7 bases are shared with TRBD2. Germline CDR1 and CDR2: DFQATT and SNEGSKA (reference sequence). Unmatched junction bases numbered 8, after V lost 3 bases and J lost 4 bases. The CDR3 is made up of 15 amino acids. This CDR3 reads CSASSRGRITGELFF. CDR3 sequence (DNA): TGCAGTGCTAGCTCACGCGGGAGAATCACCGGGGAGCTGTTTTTT.

V is TRBV5-4 and J is TRBJ2-1; 7 bases agree with TRBD1. Germline V gene data show CDR1 as SGHNT and CDR2 as YYREEE (reference sequence). V was pared by 4 bases and J by 5 bases, with 6 bases of the junction left unmatched. This CDR3 is built from 14 residues. The CDR3 DNA reads TGTGCCAGCAGCCTGGGACAGATTAACAATGAGCAGTTCTTC. As protein: CASSLGQINNEQFF.

This clonotype was recorded at least ten times. The gene calls are TRBV7-9 and TRBJ1-1; no reliable D call. Trimming removed 0 bases at V and 1 base at J, with 3 bases between. The CDR3 is 13 amino acids. Germline CDR1 reads SEHNR; CDR2 reads FQNEAQ (reference sequence). CDR3: CASSLAWNTEAFF. The DNA for the CDR3 is TGTGCCAGCAGCTTAGCCTGGAACACTGAAGCTTTCTTT.

This clonotype was found many times. The V gene is TRBV2, the J gene TRBJ1-5; D may be TRBD1 (5 bases). The CDR3 spans 14 residues. Germline V lookup: CDR1 SNHLY, CDR2 FYNNEI. V was shortened by 1 base and J by 2 bases, with 6 bases between the two germline ends. The chain's CDR3 is CASSEVGGNQPQHF. CDR3 DNA sequence: TGTGCCAGCAGTGAAGTGGGGGGCAATCAGCCCCAGCATTTT.

This clonotype was picked up many times. The chain employs TRBV7-8 and TRBJ2-1, with TRBD2 identical over 7 bases. Trimming cost V 11 bases and J 7 bases; bases outside gene matches: 20. The germline V gene has CDR1 SGHVS and CDR2 FQNEAQ. This CDR3 spans 16 amino acids. This CDR3 reads CAGNPPLRENRNEQFF. The CDR3 DNA is TGTGCCGGCAATCCTCCTTTGCGGGAGAACAGGAATGAGCAGTTCTTC. Complete variable domain (other parts from reference TRBV7-8 and TRBJ2-1): GAGVSQSPRYKVAKRGQDVALRCDPISGHVSLFWYQQALGQGPEFLTYFQNEAQLDKSGLPSDRFFAERPEGSVSTLKIQRTQQEDSAVYLCAGNPPLRENRNEQFFGPGTRLTVL.

This clonotype appeared many times. V is TRBV30 and J is TRBJ1-5, with D unresolved. The germline V gene encodes CDR1 GTSNPN and CDR2 SVGIG (reference sequence). The ends were cut back, 1 base at V and 1 base at J, with 5 bases in the middle. There are 13 residues in the CDR3. This CDR3 reads CAWSGRSNQPQHF. The CDR3, as DNA: TGTGCCTGGAGTGGCAGGAGCAATCAGCCCCAGCATTTT.

This clonotype was recorded at least ten times. This rearrangement joins TRBV10-1 to TRBJ2-6, with a possible D match to TRBD2 (5 bases). Looked up from germline, CDR1 is WNHNN and CDR2 is SYGVQD (reference sequence). This CDR3 is 15 amino acids long. The V end was cut by 4 bases, the J end by 0 bases, with 7 bases between. The CDR3 DNA reads TGCGCCAGCAGTGCTGGGAGCTCTGGGGCCAACGTCCTGACTTTC. Translating gives CASSAGSSGANVLTF.

The sample holds many counts of this clonotype. This chain links TRBV27 with TRBJ1-6; 9 bases map to TRBD1. Germline CDR1 and CDR2: MNHEY and SMNVEV (reference sequence). The CDR3 has 12 residues. V gave up 6 bases and J gave up 9 bases; unmatched junction bases: 0. The CDR3 sequence is CASRTGGSPLHF. The CDR3 DNA follows: TGTGCCAGCAGGACAGGGGGTTCACCCCTCCACTTT.

This clonotype was counted many times. The chain recombines TRBV27 with TRBJ2-7, with D uncertain. CDR3 length: 13 residues. V was trimmed by 6 bases and J by 2 bases, leaving 11 bases between them. Germline CDR1 reads MNHEY; CDR2 reads SMNVEV (reference sequence). The CDR3 sequence: CASRLTVTYEQYF. Here the CDR3 DNA reads TGTGCCAGCAGATTGACGGTCACCTACGAGCAGTACTTC.

At least ten counts were recorded for this clonotype. The V call is TRBV6-6, the J call TRBJ2-1, with D possibly TRBD2 on 6 matching bases. Germline CDR1 is MNHNY and CDR2 is SVGAGI (reference sequence). V lost 5 bases, J lost 15 bases, and 20 bases lay in between. This CDR3 contains 13 residues. CDR3: CASSPGGGTRAFF. The CDR3 coding sequence is TGTGCCAGCAGTCCTGGTGGGGGGACGCGGGCGTTCTTC.

Ten or more counts support this clonotype. The chain has TRBV5-1 and TRBJ2-3; a possible D gene is TRBD1 (6 bases). CDR3 length: 15 residues. Germline CDR1 SGHRS, CDR2 YFSETQ. The V end lost 1 base, the J end lost 0 bases, and 9 bases lay between the germline ends. CDR3 amino acids: CASSLLGGSTDTQYF. CDR3 bases: TGCGCCAGCAGCTTGCTTGGGGGCAGCACAGATACGCAGTATTTT.

Ten or more counts support this clonotype. The rearrangement joins TRBV28 to TRBJ1-5; possible D gene TRBD1, 6 bases. The CDR3 has 16 residues. Trimming took off 4 bases at V and 5 bases at J, with 18 bases between the two ends. In germline, CDR1 is MDHEN, CDR2 SYDVKM. This CDR3 reads CASSSPWGGLDQPQHF. The CDR3, as DNA: TGTGCCAGCAGTTCGCCTTGGGGGGGGCTCGATCAGCCCCAGCATTTT.

This clonotype was found once. The genes are TRBV20-1 and TRBJ2-1; D is possibly TRBD1 (5 bases). In germline, CDR1 is DFQATT, CDR2 SNEGSKA (reference sequence). The CDR3 extends over 11 amino acids. The CDR3 DNA follows: TGCAGGGCAGGGTCCGGGAATGAGCAGTTCTTC. This encodes CRAGSGNEQFF.

This rearrangement joins TRBV7-8 to TRBJ1-1, with unresolved D. V was clipped by 1 base and J by 0 bases, with 9 bases between them. Per germline, CDR1 SGHVS and CDR2 FQNEAQ. The CDR3 covers 15 residues. Written as DNA, the CDR3 is TGTGCCAGCAGCTTAGGGCGGTTGATGAACACTGAAGCTTTCTTT. The encoded protein is CASSLGRLMNTEAFF.

This clonotype showed up many times. The chain employs TRBV11-2 and TRBJ1-2; D gene uncertain. The V end lost 5 bases, the J end lost 7 bases, and 14 bases lay between the germline ends. Per the germline V gene, CDR1 is SGHAT and CDR2 is FQNNGV. This CDR3 has 13 amino acids. This CDR3 reads CASSPAGPLGYTF. In nucleotides, the CDR3 is TGTGCCAGCAGCCCCGCAGGACCTCTTGGCTACACCTTC.

The CDR3 DNA reads as TGTGCCAGCTCACCTCGGGACTACGAGCAGTACTTC. This sequence encodes CASSPRDYEQYF. The chain is built from TRBV18 and TRBJ2-7; possibly TRBD2 for D (5 bases). There are 12 residues in the CDR3. V was clipped by 3 bases and J by 3 bases, with 6 bases between them. Germline-derived CDR1 and CDR2 are KGHSH and LQKENI.

This clonotype was observed a handful of times. The chain joins TRBV5-4 to TRBJ2-7; no clear D gene. The CDR3 contains 14 residues. Trimming cost V 3 bases and J 3 bases, with 13 bases left between them. The germline V gene encodes CDR1 SGHNT and CDR2 YYREEE (reference sequence). CDR3 sequence (DNA): TGTGCCAGCAGCTCGGCCGGGCCCATCTACGAGCAGTACTTC. This sequence encodes CASSSAGPIYEQYF.

This clonotype was observed at least ten times. V gene TRBV6-1 combines with J gene TRBJ1-1; tentatively, D is TRBD1 (6 bases). Per the germline V gene, CDR1 is MNHNS and CDR2 is SASEGT. CDR3 length: 16 amino acids. V was cut by 6 bases and J by 1 base, with 18 bases left in between. CDR3 in DNA: TGTGCCAGCAGGAAAACCCGGACAGAATCGAACACTGAAGCTTTCTTT. As protein: CASRKTRTESNTEAFF.